Each of the 10 T cell receptor beta chains below was sequenced from the same sample in a study of cytomegalovirus exposure and HLA in healthy donors (dated by TCRdb to the late 2010s). The library was prepared using the immunoSEQ multiplex PCR assay. For the multiplex PCR, a mixture combining 60 forward primers for TCR Vbeta segments and 13 reverse primers for TCR Jbeta segments was used. Here the immuneACCESS table is served through TCRdb, limited to in-frame sequences with V and J called. Missing clones are a known gap in these copies; in checked studies unresolved V genes cover under half, and the rest lacks a known reason. Counted in this sample were 160,000 or so clones; less than 90% of them appeared once. Clones ranked in the top ten supply around 0.97% of the sample. Sample: PBMCs. The source of these receptors is a young man in good health and CMV-seronegative.

V is TRBV25-1 and J is TRBJ2-5, with 8 nucleotides matching TRBD2. V lost 1 base to trimming and J lost 4 bases; unmatched junction nucleotides: 5. The CDR3 totals 15 residues. CDR1 and CDR2 from the germline V gene are MGHDK and SYGVNS. The CDR3 DNA is TGTGCCAGCAGTGAATCGGGAAGCGGGAGAGAGACCCAGTACTTC. This gives the protein CASSESGSGRETQYF.

The CDR3 region has the DNA TGTGCCATCAGTCAGCCGGGACAGCGGAGCTCCTACGAGCAGTACTTC. This encodes CAISQPGQRSSYEQYF. This chain connects TRBV10-3 to TRBJ2-7; 7 bases map to TRBD1. CDR1 is ENHRY and CDR2 is SYGVKD in the germline V gene. The CDR3 is 16 residues long. The ends lost 5 bases at V and 0 bases at J; junction bases unmatched: 10.

The V gene is TRBV6-5, the J gene TRBJ2-7; a possible D gene is TRBD2 (6 bases). The CDR3 is 14 residues long. CDR1 is MNHEY and CDR2 is SVGAGI in the germline V gene. Between the trimmed V and J ends, which lost 5 bases and 1 base, there was a span of 12 bases. The CDR3 is CASSPGTASYEQYF. CDR3 nucleotides: TGTGCCAGCAGTCCCGGGACTGCTTCCTACGAGCAGTACTTC.

The chain links TRBV18 to TRBJ2-2; D is undetermined. In germline, CDR1 is KGHSH, CDR2 LQKENI. The CDR3 covers 16 residues. Trimming removed 2 bases from V and 1 base from J, with 11 bases in between. The CDR3 nucleotides read TGTGCCAGCTCACCAGAGGTCCTGAGGAACACCGGGGAGCTGTTTTTT. Translation gives CASSPEVLRNTGELFF.

The chain joins TRBV7-2 to TRBJ2-7, with 8 bases aligning to TRBD2. Per germline, CDR1 SGHTA and CDR2 FQGNSA. The CDR3 totals 14 residues. The ends lost 5 bases at V and 2 bases at J; junction bases unmatched: 5. CDR3 DNA: TGTGCCAGCAGCAGCGGGAGAGCCCCCTACGAGCAGTACTTC. Its translation: CASSSGRAPYEQYF. Full variable domain (remainder filled in from reference TRBV7-2 and TRBJ2-7): GAGVSQSPSNKVTEKGKDVELRCDPISGHTALYWYRQSLGQGLEFLIYFQGNSAPDKSGLPSDRFSAERTGGSVSTLTIQRTQQEDSAVYLCASSSGRAPYEQYFGPGTRLTVT.

V usage is TRBV5-1 and J usage is TRBJ2-3; TRBD2 might be the D (6 bases). The CDR3 contains 16 residues. Germline CDR1 reads SGHRS; CDR2 reads YFSETQ. The V and J ends lost 0 bases and 1 base respectively, with 12 bases between them. CDR3 protein: CASSLAPGEGTDTQYF. Here the CDR3 DNA reads TGCGCCAGCAGCTTGGCCCCGGGGGAGGGCACAGATACGCAGTATTTT. The full variable domain, its missing parts supplied by reference TRBV5-1 and TRBJ2-3, is KAGVTQTPRYLIKTRGQQVTLSCSPISGHRSVSWYQQTPGQGLQFLFEYFSETQRNKGNFPGRFSGRQFSNSRSEMNVSTLELGDSALYLCASSLAPGEGTDTQYFGPGTRLTVL.

V and J are TRBV7-9 and TRBJ2-1; tentative D call: TRBD2 (6 bases). Germline V gene sequence: CDR1 SEHNR, CDR2 FQNEAQ (reference sequence). The V and J ends lost 5 bases and 8 bases respectively, with 25 bases between them. This CDR3 contains 17 residues. CDR3 nucleotide sequence: TGTGCCAGCAGCCCGGCCTTCGGGGGTGAGTGGGGACATGAGCAGTTCTTC. As protein: CASSPAFGGEWGHEQFF.

The V gene is TRBV5-1, the J gene TRBJ2-5; D remains unclear. Germline CDR1 reads SGHRS; CDR2 reads YFSETQ. The CDR3 is 14 amino acids. The ends were cut back, 5 bases at V and 2 bases at J, with 13 bases in the middle. CDR3 region: CASSYMGHQETQYF. CDR3 in DNA: TGCGCCAGCAGTTACATGGGCCATCAAGAGACCCAGTACTTC.

This rearrangement joins TRBV14 to TRBJ2-7; a possible D gene is TRBD2 (6 bases). CDR1 and CDR2 (germline): SGHDN, FVKESK. This CDR3 comprises 17 residues. Trimming removed 1 base at V and 9 bases at J, with 25 bases between. The CDR3 region has the DNA TGTGCCAGCAGCCAAGTCCCCCGGAGTGGGTACCCCGGGGGGCAGTACTTC. This translates into CASSQVPRSGYPGGQYF.

V and J are TRBV7-2 and TRBJ2-7, with D possibly matching TRBD1 (5 bases). V dropped 1 base and J dropped 0 bases, with 13 bases sitting between them. Germline-derived CDR1 and CDR2 are SGHTA and FQGNSA. The CDR3 extends over 16 amino acids. The CDR3, as DNA: TGTGCCAGCAGCTTAGATCAGGGCGGCCTCTCCTACGAGCAGTACTTC. Amino acid sequence: CASSLDQGGLSYEQYF.